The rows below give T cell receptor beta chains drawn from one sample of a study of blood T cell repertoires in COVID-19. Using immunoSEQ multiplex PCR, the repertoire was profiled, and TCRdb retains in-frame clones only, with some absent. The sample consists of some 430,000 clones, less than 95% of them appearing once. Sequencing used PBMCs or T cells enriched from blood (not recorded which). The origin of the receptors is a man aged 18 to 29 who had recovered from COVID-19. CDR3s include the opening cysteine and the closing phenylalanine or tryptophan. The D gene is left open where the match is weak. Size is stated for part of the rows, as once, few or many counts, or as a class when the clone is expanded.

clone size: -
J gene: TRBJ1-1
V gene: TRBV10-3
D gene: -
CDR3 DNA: TGTGCCATCAAGAGGGCATTAGGAACTGAAGCTTTCTTT
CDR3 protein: CAIKRALGTEAFF

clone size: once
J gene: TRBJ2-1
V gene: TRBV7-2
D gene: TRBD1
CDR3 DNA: TGTGCCAGCAGCTTAGGGGGACAGGGGTACAATGAGCAGTTCTTC
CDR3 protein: CASSLGGQGYNEQFF

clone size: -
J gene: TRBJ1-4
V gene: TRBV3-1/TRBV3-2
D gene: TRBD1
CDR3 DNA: TGTGCCAGCAGCCACACCTCCGGGACAGGGGACGAAAAACTGTTTTTT
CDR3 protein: CASSHTSGTGDEKLFF

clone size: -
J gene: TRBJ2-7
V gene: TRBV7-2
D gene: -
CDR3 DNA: TGTGCCAGCAGCTTAGGCTCAGTCGGCGGGGCGGGCAACGAGCAGTACTTC
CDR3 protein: CASSLGSVGGAGNEQYF

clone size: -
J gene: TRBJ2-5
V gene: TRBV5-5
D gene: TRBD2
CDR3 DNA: TGTGCCAGCAGCCCGGGACTAGCGGGGGGCCAAGAGACCCAGTACTTC
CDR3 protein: CASSPGLAGGQETQYF

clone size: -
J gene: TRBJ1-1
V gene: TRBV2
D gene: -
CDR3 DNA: TGTGCCAGCTCAACAGGGAAAGCTTTCTTT
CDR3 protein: CASSTGKAFF

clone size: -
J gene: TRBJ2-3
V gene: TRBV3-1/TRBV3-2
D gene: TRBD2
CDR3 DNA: TGTGCCAGCAGCCAAGATATGGCGGGAGGTTCAGATACGCAGTATTTT
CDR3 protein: CASSQDMAGGSDTQYF

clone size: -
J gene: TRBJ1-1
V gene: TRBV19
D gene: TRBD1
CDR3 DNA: TGTGCCAGTAGTACCCAGGGGGAGCCTGAAGCTTTCTTT
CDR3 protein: CASSTQGEPEAFF

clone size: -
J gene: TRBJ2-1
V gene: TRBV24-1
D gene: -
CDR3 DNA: TGTGCCACCAGTGATGCCTCTAACGTCAATGAGCAGTTCTTC
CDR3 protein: CATSDASNVNEQFF

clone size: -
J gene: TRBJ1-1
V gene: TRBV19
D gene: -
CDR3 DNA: TGTGCCAGTAGTATGGGGGGAACCGGGGCCACTGAAGCTTTCTTT
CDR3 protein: CASSMGGTGATEAFF

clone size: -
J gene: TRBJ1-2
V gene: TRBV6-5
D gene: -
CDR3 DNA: TGTGCCAGCAGTTATAACAGATATGGCTACACCTTC
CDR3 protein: CASSYNRYGYTF

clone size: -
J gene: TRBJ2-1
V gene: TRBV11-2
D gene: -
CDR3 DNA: TGTGCCAGCAGCTTAGGGAGGAACAATGAGCAGTTCTTC
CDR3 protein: CASSLGRNNEQFF

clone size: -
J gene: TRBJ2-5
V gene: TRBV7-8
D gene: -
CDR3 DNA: TGTGCCAGCAGCTTTGGTGGTGTCAGAGAGACCCAGTACTTC
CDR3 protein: CASSFGGVRETQYF

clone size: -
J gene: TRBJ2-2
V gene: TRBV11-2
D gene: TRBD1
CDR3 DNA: TGTGCCAGCAGCACGTCAGGGGGCCCCGGGGAGCTGTTTTTT
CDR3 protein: CASSTSGGPGELFF

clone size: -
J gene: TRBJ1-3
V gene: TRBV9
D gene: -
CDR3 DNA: TGTGCCAGCAGCGTCGGACAGACTGGAAACACCATATATTTT
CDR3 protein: CASSVGQTGNTIYF

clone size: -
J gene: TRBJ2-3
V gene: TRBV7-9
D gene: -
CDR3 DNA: TGTGCCAGCAGCTTAGGATACAGGGCGGCAGATACGCAGTATTTT
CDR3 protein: CASSLGYRAADTQYF

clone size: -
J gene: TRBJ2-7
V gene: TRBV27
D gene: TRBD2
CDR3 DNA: TGTGCCAGCAGTTTATCGCATGCCGGGACTAGCGGCTACGAGCAGTACTTC
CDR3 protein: CASSLSHAGTSGYEQYF

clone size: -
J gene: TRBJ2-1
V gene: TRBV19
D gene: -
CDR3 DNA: TGTGCCAGTAACATGGCGGGTGACGATGAGCAGTTCTTC
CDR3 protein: CASNMAGDDEQFF

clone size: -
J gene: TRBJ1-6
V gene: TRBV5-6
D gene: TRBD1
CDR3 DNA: TGTGCCAGCAGCTTAGTGGCAGGGGGCAATTCACCCCTCCACTTT
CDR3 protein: CASSLVAGGNSPLHF

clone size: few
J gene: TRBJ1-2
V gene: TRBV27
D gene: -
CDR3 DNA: TGTGCCAGCAGTCTTTGGCGGGCCTATGGCTACACCTTC
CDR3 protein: CASSLWRAYGYTF

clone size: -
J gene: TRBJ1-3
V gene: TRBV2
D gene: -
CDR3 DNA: TGTGCCAGCAGCGGGGTTTATTCCCCTGGAAACACCATATATTTT
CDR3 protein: CASSGVYSPGNTIYF

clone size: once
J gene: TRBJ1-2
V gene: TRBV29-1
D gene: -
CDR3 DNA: TGCAGCGCCGGACCAGTGGGGGGGAACCCCTATGATGGCTACACCTTC
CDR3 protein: CSAGPVGGNPYDGYTF

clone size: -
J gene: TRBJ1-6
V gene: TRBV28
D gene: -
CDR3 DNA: TGTGCCAGCAGCCCTGGGACACGGAATTCACCCCTCCACTTT
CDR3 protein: CASSPGTRNSPLHF

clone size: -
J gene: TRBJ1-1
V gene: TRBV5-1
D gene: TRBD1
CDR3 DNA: TGCGCCAGCAGCCCGGGACAGGGAAGGGAAGCTTTCTTT
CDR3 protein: CASSPGQGREAFF

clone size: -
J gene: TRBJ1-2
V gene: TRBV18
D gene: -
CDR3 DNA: TGTGCCAGCTCAGACACCGGGACAACCACCTATGGCTACACCTTC
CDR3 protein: CASSDTGTTTYGYTF

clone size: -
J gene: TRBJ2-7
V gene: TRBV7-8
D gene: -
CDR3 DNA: TGTGCCAGCAGCTTAGAGGCAGGGGCGAACTACGAGCAGTACTTC
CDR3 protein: CASSLEAGANYEQYF

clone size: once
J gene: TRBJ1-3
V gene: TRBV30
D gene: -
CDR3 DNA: TGTGCCTGGAGTATTACTTCTGGAAACACCATATATTTT
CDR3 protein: CAWSITSGNTIYF

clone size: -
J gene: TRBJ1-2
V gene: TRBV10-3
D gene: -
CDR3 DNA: TGTGCCATCAACGAGGGGGACGGCTACACCTTC
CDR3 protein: CAINEGDGYTF

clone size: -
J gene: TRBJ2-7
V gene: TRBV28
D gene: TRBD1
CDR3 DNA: TGTGCCAGCAGAGGGACAGACTCCTACGAGCAGTACTTC
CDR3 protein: CASRGTDSYEQYF

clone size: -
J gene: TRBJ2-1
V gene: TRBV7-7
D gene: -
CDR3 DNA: TGTGCCAGCAGCCCCTCTGAAGGGGGTAGTGAGCAGTTCTTC
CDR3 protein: CASSPSEGGSEQFF

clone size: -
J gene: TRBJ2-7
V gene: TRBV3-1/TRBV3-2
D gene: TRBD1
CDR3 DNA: TGTGCCAGCAGCCAAGATAGGGGACAGCTGTACTTC
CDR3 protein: CASSQDRGQLYF

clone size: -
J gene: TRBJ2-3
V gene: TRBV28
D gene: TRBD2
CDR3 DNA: TGTGCCAGCAGTTTAAACCGACTAGCGGGAGGGAAAGATACGCAGTATTTT
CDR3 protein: CASSLNRLAGGKDTQYF

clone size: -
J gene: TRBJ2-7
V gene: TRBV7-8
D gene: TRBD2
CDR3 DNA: TGTGCCAGCAGCCCGGCCGTGGGACTAGCGGCTGGGGCCTTC
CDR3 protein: CASSPAVGLAAGAF

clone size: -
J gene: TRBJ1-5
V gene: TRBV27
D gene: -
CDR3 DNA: TGTGCCAGCAGTTATTTCCCATTAACAGGTCTCAATCAGCCCCAGCATTTT
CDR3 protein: CASSYFPLTGLNQPQHF

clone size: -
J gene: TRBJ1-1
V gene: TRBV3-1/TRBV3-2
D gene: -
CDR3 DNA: TGTGCCAGCAGCTCCCGAGCCTCGTGGGCTTTCTTT
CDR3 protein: CASSSRASWAFF

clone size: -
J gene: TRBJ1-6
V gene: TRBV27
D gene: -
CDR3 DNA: TGTGCCAGCGCGATCTCGGGGAATTCACCCCTCCACTTT
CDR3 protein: CASAISGNSPLHF

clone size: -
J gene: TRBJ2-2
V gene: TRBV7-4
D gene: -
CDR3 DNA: TGTGCCAGGGGGCGGCACTTGGTCACCGGGGAGCTGTTTTTT
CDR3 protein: CARGRHLVTGELFF

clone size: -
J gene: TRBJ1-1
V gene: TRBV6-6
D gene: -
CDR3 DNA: TGTGCCAGCAGTGGCCTTGGAGAGAACACTGAAGCTTTCTTT
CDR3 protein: CASSGLGENTEAFF

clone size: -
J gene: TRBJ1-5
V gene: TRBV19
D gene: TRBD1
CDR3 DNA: TGTGCCAGTCACCTCCTCTGGACAGGGGGCCAAAATCAGCCCCAGCATTTT
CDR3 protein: CASHLLWTGGQNQPQHF

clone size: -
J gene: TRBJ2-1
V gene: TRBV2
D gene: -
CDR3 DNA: TGTGCCAGCAGTGGGACTTTGCGCAATGAGCAGTTCTTC
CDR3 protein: CASSGTLRNEQFF

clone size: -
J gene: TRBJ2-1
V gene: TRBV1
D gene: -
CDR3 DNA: TGCACCAGCAGCCAAGCCCGCACGCCTAGCGGGGTATACAATGAGCAGTTCTTC
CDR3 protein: CTSSQARTPSGVYNEQFF

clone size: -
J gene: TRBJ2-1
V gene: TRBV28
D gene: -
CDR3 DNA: TGTGCCAGCGGGGGCGGGAGCTCCTACAATGAGCAGTTCTTC
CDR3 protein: CASGGGSSYNEQFF

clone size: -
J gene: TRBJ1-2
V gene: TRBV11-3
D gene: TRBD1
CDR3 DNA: TGTGCCAGCAGCTTACAGGGGGCGAGGGATGGCTACACCTTC
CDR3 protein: CASSLQGARDGYTF

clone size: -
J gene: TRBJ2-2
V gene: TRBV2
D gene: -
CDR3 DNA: TGTGCCAGCAGAAGGGGTTCCGGGGAGCTGTTTTTT
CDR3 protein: CASRRGSGELFF

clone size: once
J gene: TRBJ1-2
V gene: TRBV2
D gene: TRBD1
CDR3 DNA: TGTGCCAGCAGGGATAACAGGGGGAGTAACTATGGCTACACCTTC
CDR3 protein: CASRDNRGSNYGYTF

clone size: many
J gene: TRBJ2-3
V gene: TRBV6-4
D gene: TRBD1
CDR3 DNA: TGTGCCAGCACCCCCGACAGGGAGACAGATACGCAGTATTTT
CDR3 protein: CASTPDRETDTQYF

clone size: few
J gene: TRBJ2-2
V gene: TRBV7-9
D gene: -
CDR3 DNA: TGTGCCAGCAGCCCTCGAATGACTCACACCGGGGAGCTGTTTTTT
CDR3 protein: CASSPRMTHTGELFF

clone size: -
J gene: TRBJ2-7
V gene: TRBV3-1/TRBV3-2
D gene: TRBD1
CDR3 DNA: TGTGCCAGCAGCCAAACTCGACAGGGGAAGCAGTACTTC
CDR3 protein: CASSQTRQGKQYF

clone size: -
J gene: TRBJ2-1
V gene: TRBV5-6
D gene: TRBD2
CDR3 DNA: TGTGCCAGCAGCTTACTAGCGGGAGCGTCCTACAATGAGCAGTTCTTC
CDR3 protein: CASSLLAGASYNEQFF

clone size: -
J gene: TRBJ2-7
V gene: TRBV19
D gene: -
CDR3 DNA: TGTGCCAGTAGTTCCGGACTATACGAGCAGTACTTC
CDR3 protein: CASSSGLYEQYF

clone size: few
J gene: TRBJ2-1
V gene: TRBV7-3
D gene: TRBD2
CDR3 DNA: TGTGCCAGCAGCTTAAACGCGGCTAGCGGGAGTGGCGAGCAGTTCTTC
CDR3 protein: CASSLNAASGSGEQFF

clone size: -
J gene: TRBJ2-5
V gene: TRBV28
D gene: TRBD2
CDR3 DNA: TGTGCCAGCAGTGTCTCTGTCGGGGGGGACCAAGAGACCCAGTACTTC
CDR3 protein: CASSVSVGGDQETQYF

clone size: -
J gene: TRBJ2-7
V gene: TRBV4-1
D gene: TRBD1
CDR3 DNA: TGCGCCAGCAGCCAAGAATTAAACAGGGGCATCTCCTACGAGCAGTACTTC
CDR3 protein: CASSQELNRGISYEQYF

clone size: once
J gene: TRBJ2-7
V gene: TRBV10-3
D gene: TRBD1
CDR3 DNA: TGTGCCATCAGTGAGGGGACAGGGGACGAGCAGTACTTC
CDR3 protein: CAISEGTGDEQYF